The source of this T cell receptor (beta chain) is a study of CD8+ T cells in alopecia areata. Indicated treatment: oral pan-JAK inhibitor, 5-10 mg twice daily. This CDR3 comprises 14 residues. The V end lost 4 bases, the J end lost 5 bases, and 15 bases lay between the germline ends. CDR1 and CDR2 from the germline V gene are SQVTM and ANQGSEA. After isolation, RNA underwent reverse transcription to generate cDNA as the sequencing template. Sequencing was performed with immunoSEQ multiplex PCR; in TCRdb, only in-frame clones are kept and a portion is missing. The sample has about 180,000 clones, around 49% seen once. In this sample, this clone turned up a few times.

The sequence derives from a human donor with alopecia areata. The chain carries TRBV29-1 and TRBJ2-1, with D perhaps TRBD1 (5 bases). Sequencing used CD8+ T cells sorted from blood, obtained between weeks 51 and 54, from a patient treated with tofacitinib. The chain's CDR3 is CSVGRDWTNNEQFF. The DNA for the CDR3 is TGCAGCGTTGGCCGAGACTGGACAAACAATGAGCAGTTCTTC.